This TCR beta chain was captured by sequencing in a study of cytomegalovirus exposure and HLA in healthy donors. PCR employed 60 Vbeta and 13 Jbeta primers. Profiled with immunoSEQ multiplex PCR; TCRdb holds only in-frame clones, not every one. The sample includes some 120,000 clones, 74% seen only once; the top ten take more than 2%. Study outcomes and limitations: Among the CMV-associated chains, three were confirmed in vitro as specific for CMV antigens. Some public TCRs appeared in many individuals, while most sequences were rare.

This clone was recorded once. What it binds is unknown. The ends lost 6 bases at V and 7 bases at J; junction bases unmatched: 15. The germline V gene encodes CDR1 MDHEN and CDR2 SYDVKM. The length of the CDR3 is 17 residues. Sequenced input: PBMCs. The receptor was isolated from a human donor in good health. This chain uses TRBV28 with TRBJ1-4; 9 nucleotides align to TRBD1. The CDR3 nucleotides read TGTGCCAGCAGCCGTGGACAGGGGTGGGCCCTTAGTGAAAAACTGTTTTTT. Protein sequence: CASSRGQGWALSEKLFF.